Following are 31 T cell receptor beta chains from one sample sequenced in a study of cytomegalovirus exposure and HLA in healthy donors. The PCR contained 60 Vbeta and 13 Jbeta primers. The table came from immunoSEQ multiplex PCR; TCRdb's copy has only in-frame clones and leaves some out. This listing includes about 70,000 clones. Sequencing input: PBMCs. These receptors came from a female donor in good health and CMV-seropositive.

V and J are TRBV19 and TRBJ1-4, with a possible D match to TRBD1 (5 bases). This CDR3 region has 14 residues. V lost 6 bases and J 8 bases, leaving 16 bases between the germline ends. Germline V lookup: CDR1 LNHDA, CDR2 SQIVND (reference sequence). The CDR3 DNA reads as TGTGCCAGTAGGCACCCCGACAGTGGAGAAAAACTGTTTTTT. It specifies CASRHPDSGEKLFF.

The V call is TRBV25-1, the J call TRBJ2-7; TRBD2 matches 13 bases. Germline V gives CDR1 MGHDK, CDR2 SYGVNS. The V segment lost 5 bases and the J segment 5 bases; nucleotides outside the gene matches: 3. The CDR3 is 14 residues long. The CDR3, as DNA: TGTGCCAGCAGTCTACTAGCGGGAGGGGACGAGCAGTACTTC. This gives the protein CASSLLAGGDEQYF.

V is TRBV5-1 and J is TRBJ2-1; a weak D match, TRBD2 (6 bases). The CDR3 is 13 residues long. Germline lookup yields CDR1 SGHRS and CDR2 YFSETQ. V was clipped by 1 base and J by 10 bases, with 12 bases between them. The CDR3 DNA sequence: TGCGCCAGCAGCTTGTCGACGACTAGAGAGCAGTTCTTC. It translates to CASSLSTTREQFF.

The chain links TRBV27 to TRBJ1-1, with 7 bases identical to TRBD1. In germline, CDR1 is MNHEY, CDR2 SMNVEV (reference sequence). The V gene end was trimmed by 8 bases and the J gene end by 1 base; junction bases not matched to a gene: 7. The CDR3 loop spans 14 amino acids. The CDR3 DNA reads TGTGCCAGCGGGGGACAGAGACCGAACACTGAAGCTTTCTTT. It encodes CASGGQRPNTEAFF.

The CDR3 DNA reads TGTGCCAGCAGGAGGGGACTAGCGGACTACTACGAGCAGTACTTC. As protein: CASRRGLADYYEQYF. The V call is TRBV6-1, the J call TRBJ2-7; 11 bases agree with TRBD2. Trimming cost V 6 bases and J 3 bases; bases outside gene matches: 7. Germline CDR1 and CDR2: MNHNS and SASEGT. CDR3 length: 15 residues.

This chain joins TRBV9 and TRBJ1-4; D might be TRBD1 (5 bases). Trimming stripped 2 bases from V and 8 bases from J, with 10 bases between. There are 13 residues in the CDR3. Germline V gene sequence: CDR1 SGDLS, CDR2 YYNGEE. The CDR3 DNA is TGTGCCAGCAGCGTCGACAGTGGAGAAAAACTGTTTTTT. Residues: CASSVDSGEKLFF. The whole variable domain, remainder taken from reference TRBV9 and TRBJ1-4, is DSGVTQTPKHLITATGQRVTLRCSPRSGDLSVYWYQQSLDQGLQFLIQYYNGEERAKGNILERFSAQQFPDLHSELNLSSLELGDSALYFCASSVDSGEKLFFGSGTQLSVL.

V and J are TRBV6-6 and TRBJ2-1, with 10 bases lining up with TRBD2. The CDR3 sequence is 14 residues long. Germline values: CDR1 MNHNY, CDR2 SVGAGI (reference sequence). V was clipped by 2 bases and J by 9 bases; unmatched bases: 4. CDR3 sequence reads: CASSYTRTSGEQFF. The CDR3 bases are TGTGCCAGCAGTTACACGCGGACTAGCGGTGAGCAGTTCTTC.

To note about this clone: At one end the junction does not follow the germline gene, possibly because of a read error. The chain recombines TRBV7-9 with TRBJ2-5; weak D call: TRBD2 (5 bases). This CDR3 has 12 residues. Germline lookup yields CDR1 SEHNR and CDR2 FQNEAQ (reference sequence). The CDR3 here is CASRGDQGTQYF. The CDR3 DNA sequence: TGTGCCAGCAGGGGAGATCAAGGGACCCAGTACTTC.

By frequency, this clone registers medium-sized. CDR3 region: CASSEGSGGTYEQYF. The CDR3 DNA reads TGTGCCAGCAGTGAGGGGAGCGGGGGGACCTACGAGCAGTACTTC. The V gene is TRBV6-4, the J gene TRBJ2-7, with 9 bases matching TRBD2. CDR1 and CDR2 (germline): MRHNA, SNTAGT. The length of the CDR3 is 15 residues. J gave up 2 bases and V 3 bases, and 5 bases lay outside the gene matches.

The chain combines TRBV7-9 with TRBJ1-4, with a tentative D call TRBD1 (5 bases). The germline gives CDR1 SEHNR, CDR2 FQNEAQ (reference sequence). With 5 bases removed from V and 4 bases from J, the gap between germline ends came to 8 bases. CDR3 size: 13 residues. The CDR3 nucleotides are TGTGCCAGCAGCGCGGACATTAATGAAAAACTGTTTTTT. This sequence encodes CASSADINEKLFF. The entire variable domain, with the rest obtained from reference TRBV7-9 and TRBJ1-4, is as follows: DTGVSQNPRHKITKRGQNVTFRCDPISEHNRLYWYRQTLGQGPEFLTYFQNEAQLEKSRLLSDRFSAERPKGSFSTLEIQRTEQGDSAMYLCASSADINEKLFFGSGTQLSVL.

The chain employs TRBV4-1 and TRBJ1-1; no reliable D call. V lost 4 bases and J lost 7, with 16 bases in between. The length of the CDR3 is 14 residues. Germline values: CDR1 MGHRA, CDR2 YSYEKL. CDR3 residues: CASSPFRTEGEAFF. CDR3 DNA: TGCGCCAGCAGCCCCTTCCGAACGGAGGGTGAAGCTTTCTTT.

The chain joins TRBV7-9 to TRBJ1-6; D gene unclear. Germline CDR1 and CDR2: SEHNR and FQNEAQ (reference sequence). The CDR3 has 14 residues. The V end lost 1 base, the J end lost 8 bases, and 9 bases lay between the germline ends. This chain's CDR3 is CASSLGGLYSPLHF. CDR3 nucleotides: TGTGCCAGCAGCTTAGGAGGGTTATATTCACCCCTCCACTTT.

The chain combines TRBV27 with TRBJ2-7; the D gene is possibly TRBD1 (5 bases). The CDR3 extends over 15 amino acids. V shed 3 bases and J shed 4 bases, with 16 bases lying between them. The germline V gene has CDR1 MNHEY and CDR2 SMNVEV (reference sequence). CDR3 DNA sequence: TGTGCCAGCAGTTTTTTTGACAACGCAGGGTACGAGCAGTACTTC. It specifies CASSFFDNAGYEQYF.

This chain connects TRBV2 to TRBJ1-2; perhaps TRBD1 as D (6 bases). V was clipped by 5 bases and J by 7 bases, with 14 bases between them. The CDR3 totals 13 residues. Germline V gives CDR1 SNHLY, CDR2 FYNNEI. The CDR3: CASSLQGSGGYTF. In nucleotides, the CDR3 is TGTGCCAGCAGTCTACAGGGAAGCGGTGGCTACACCTTC.

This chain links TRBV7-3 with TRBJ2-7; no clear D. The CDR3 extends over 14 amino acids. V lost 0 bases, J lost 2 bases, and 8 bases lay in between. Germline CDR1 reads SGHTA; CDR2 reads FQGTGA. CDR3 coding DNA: TGTGCCAGCAGCTTAACGCCGGGTCCCTACGAGCAGTACTTC. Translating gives CASSLTPGPYEQYF.

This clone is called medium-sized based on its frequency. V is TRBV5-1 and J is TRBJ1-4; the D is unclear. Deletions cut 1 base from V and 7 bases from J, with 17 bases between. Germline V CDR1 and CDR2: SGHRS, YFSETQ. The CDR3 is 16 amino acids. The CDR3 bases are TGCGCCAGCAGCTTGACCCCGGGAGCCGAAGGTGAAAAACTGTTTTTT. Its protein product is CASSLTPGAEGEKLFF.

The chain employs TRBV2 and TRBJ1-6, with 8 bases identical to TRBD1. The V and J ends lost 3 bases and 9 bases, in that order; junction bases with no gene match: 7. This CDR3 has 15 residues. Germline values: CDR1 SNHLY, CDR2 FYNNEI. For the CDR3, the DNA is TGTGCCAGCAGTGACCTGGACAGGGCGGGTTCACCCCTCCACTTT. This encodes CASSDLDRAGSPLHF.

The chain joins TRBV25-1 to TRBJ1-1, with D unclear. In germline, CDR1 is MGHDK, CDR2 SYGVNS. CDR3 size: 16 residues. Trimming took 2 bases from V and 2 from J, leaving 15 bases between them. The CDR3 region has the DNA TGTGCCAGCAGTGAAATTGGTGCGGGATCAAACACTGAAGCTTTCTTT. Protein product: CASSEIGAGSNTEAFF.

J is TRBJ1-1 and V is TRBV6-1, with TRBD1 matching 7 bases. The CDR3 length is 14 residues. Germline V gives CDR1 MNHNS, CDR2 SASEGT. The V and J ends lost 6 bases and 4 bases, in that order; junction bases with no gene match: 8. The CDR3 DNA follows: TGTGCCAGCAGCCAGGCTCAGGGGGGCACTGAAGCTTTCTTT. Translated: CASSQAQGGTEAFF.

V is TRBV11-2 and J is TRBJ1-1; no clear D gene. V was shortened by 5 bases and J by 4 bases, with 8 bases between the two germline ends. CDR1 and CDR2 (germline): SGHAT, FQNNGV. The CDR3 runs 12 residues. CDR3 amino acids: CASSPPPTEAFF. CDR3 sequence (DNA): TGTGCCAGCAGCCCCCCTCCCACTGAAGCTTTCTTT.

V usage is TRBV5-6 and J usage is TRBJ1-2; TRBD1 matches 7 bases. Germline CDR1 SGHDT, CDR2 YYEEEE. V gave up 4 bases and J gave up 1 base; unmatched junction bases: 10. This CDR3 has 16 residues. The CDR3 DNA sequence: TGTGCCAGCAGCCCTTCGGGACAGAGACTTAACTATGGCTACACCTTC. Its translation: CASSPSGQRLNYGYTF. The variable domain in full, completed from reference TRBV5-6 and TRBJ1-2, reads DAGVTQSPTHLIKTRGQQVTLRCSPKSGHDTVSWYQQALGQGPQFIFQYYEEEERQRGNFPDRFSGHQFPNYSSELNVNALLLGDSALYLCASSPSGQRLNYGYTFGSGTRLTVV.

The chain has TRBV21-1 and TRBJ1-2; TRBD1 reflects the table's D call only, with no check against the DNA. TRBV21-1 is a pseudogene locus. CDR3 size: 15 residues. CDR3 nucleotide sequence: TGTGCCAGCAGCACCCACAGTAGGCCCAATTATGGCTACACCTTC. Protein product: CASSTHSRPNYGYTF.

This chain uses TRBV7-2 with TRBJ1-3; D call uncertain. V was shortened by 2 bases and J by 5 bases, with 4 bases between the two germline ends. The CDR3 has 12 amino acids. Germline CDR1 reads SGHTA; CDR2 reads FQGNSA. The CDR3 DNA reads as TGTGCCAGCAGCTTATTCAGAAACACCATATATTTT. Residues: CASSLFRNTIYF.

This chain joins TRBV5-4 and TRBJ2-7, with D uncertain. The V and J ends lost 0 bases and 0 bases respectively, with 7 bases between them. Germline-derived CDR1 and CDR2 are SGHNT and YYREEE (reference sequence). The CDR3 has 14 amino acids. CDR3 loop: CASSLAEFSYEQYF. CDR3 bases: TGTGCCAGCAGCTTGGCCGAGTTCTCCTACGAGCAGTACTTC.

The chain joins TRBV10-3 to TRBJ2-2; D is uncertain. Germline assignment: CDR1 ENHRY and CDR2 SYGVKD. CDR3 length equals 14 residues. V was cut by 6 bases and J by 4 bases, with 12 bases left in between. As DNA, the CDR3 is TGTGCCATCAGAGAGCACGGTAGCACCGGGGAGCTGTTTTTT. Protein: CAIREHGSTGELFF.

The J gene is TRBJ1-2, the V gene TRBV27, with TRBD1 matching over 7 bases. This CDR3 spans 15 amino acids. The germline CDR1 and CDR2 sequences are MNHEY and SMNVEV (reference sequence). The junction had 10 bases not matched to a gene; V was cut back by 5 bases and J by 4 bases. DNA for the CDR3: TGTGCCAGCAGTCCGGGGACAGCAAACGTCTATGGCTACACCTTC. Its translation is CASSPGTANVYGYTF.

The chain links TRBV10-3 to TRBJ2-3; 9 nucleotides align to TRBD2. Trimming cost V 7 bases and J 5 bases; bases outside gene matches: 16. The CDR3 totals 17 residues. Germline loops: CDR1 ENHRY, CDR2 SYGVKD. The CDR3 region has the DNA TGTGCCATCACCAGGGCCCCAGCGGGGGGCCTTGGAGATACGCAGTATTTT. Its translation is CAITRAPAGGLGDTQYF.

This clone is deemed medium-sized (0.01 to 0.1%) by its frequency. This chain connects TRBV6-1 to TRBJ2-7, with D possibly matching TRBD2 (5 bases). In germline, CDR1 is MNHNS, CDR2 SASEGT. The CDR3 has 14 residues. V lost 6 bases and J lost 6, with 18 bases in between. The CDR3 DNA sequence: TGTGCCAGCAGGTCTGGCGAGGAGGTAGGCGAGCAGTACTTC. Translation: CASRSGEEVGEQYF.

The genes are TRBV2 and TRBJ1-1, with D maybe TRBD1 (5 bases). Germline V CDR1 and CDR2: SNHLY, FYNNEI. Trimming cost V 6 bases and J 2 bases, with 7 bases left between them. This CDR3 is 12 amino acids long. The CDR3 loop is CASRGVNTEAFF. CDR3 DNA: TGTGCCAGCAGAGGGGTTAACACTGAAGCTTTCTTT.

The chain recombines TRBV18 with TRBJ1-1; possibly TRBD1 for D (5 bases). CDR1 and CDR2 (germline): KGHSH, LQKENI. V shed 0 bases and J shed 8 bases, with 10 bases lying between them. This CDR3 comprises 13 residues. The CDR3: CASSPPGQLEAFF. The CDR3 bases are TGTGCCAGCTCACCACCGGGGCAGTTAGAAGCTTTCTTT.

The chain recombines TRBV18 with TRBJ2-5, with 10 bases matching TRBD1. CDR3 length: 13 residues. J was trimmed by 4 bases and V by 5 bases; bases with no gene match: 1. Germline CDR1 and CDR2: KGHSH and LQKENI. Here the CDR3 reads CASSGTGVETQYF. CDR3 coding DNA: TGTGCCAGCTCAGGGACAGGGGTAGAGACCCAGTACTTC.